The T cell receptor (beta chain) under discussion was sequenced for a study of blood T cell repertoires in COVID-19. On the study more broadly: Samples of COVID-19 (acute and convalescent) were obtained from the United States, Italy and Spain. PBMCs, B-cell-depleted T cells, or T cells provided the cDNA or gDNA that made up the material.

In the original processing: For nucleated cells, counts were estimated from reference gene primer amplification. The repertoire was sequenced with immunoSEQ multiplex PCR; TCRdb's copy has only in-frame clones and lacks some. D and trimming were read from the DNA, whereas the V and J calls and clone size are those reported in that table. This sample carries 110,000 or so clones, roughly 87% of them seen once, and the ten largest clones take roughly 4%. The CDR3 has 15 amino acids. Germline V gene lookup returns CDR1 SGHNT and CDR2 YYREEE (reference sequence). V lost 3 bases and J 2 bases, leaving 13 bases between the germline ends.

The gene calls are TRBV5-4 and TRBJ2-3; D ambiguous. The origin of this receptor is a man aged 50-60 years with acute or convalescent COVID-19. What was sequenced was peripheral blood. Here the CDR3 reads CASSSPMRDTDTQYF. CDR3 nucleotides: TGTGCCAGCAGCTCGCCAATGCGCGACACAGATACGCAGTATTTT.